A single sample is the source of the 17 T cell receptor beta chains below, sequenced in a study of T-cell reconstitution after alpha-beta-depleted transplantation in children (TCRdb year 2016). Interpreted using the paper, the treatment or condition label stands for: allogeneic hematopoietic cell transplantation with graft depleted of TCRalphabeta T cells and CD19 B cells. The library came from PCR. The sequencer listed for this sample is Illumina HiSeq 2500. Molecular barcoding was employed in the preparation of TCR libraries, with unique molecular identifiers being used to normalize TCRbeta repertoire quantification. TCRdb itself trimmed the public reads at Q25 with fastp, ran MiXCR and retained productive beta chains. Identical CDR3 proteins give one entry, which carries the most common genes and DNA. In all, the sample holds 450,000 to 600,000 distinct CDR3 sequences, and about 10% of those were seen once. The top ten clonotypes cover approximately 2% of the sample.

This specimen was PBMCs, taken before TCRalphabeta/CD19-depleted stem cell transplant. These receptors were collected from a child aged 2-15 years with inherited bone marrow failure, due to receive a stem cell transplant.

This clonotype appeared many times. V and J are TRBV12-3 or TRBV12-4 and TRBJ1-1; D is perhaps TRBD1 (5 bases). There are 15 residues in the CDR3. Trimming took off 5 bases at V and 1 base at J, with 14 bases between the two ends. Here the CDR3 DNA reads TGTGCCAGCAGTGGGGGGGGACGGAAGAACACTGAAGCTTTCTTT. Residues: CASSGGGRKNTEAFF.

This clonotype was counted ten times or more. Compared with germline, one end of the junction differs, possibly owing to a read error. This chain connects TRBV30 to TRBJ2-1; maybe TRBD2 (5 bases). Germline V gene lookup returns CDR1 GTSNPN and CDR2 SVGIG (reference sequence). The CDR3 spans 13 residues. This CDR3 is CAWDIGIDNEQSF. The DNA for the CDR3 is TGTGCCTGGGATATCGGGATAGACAATGAGCAGTCCTTC.

The CDR3 nucleotides read TGTGCCAGCAGTTCCTCCGCCGGACGCTCCTACGAGCAGTACTTC. Residues: CASSSSAGRSYEQYF. This chain links TRBV12-3 or TRBV12-4 with TRBJ2-7; D gene unclear. The V gene lost 4 bases and the J gene lost 0 bases, with 13 bases spanning the gap. This CDR3 spans 15 amino acids.

Remarks on this clonotype: A clone one base away is much larger, so this may be a read error. The chain employs TRBV27 and TRBJ2-7, with D tentatively TRBD1 (6 bases). Deletions cut 0 bases from V and 5 bases from J, with 11 bases between. Per the germline V gene, CDR1 is MNHEY and CDR2 is SMNVEV (reference sequence). The CDR3 totals 14 residues. The CDR3 bases are TGTGCCAGCAGTTTATCTGGACAGCCCCACGAGCAGTACTTC. As protein: CASSLSGQPHEQYF.

This rearrangement joins TRBV5-5 to TRBJ2-1, with D uncertain. CDR1 and CDR2 from the germline V gene are SGHKS and YYEKEE (reference sequence). Trimming took off 4 bases at V and 2 bases at J, with 19 bases between the two ends. The CDR3 has 17 residues. CDR3 loop: CASSTNPARVPYNEQFF. Written as DNA, the CDR3 is TGTGCCAGCAGCACCAACCCAGCCCGGGTCCCCTACAATGAGCAGTTCTTC.

V gene TRBV19 combines with J gene TRBJ1-4, with TRBD1 as a possible D gene (6 bases). V was cut by 1 base and J by 3 bases, with 9 bases left in between. This CDR3 comprises 15 residues. Germline values: CDR1 LNHDA, CDR2 SQIVND (reference sequence). CDR3: CASSIGRTANEKLFF. CDR3 sequence (DNA): TGTGCCAGTAGTATAGGTCGGACAGCTAATGAAAAACTGTTTTTT.

This clonotype was recorded at least ten times. The genes are TRBV19 and TRBJ2-1; a weak D match, TRBD1 (6 bases). The germline V gene encodes CDR1 LNHDA and CDR2 SQIVND (reference sequence). Deletions cut 3 bases from V and 6 bases from J, with 9 bases between. This CDR3 spans 13 amino acids. The CDR3 nucleotides read TGTGCCAGTAGTATGCCAGGGGTCAATGAGCAGTTCTTC. It encodes CASSMPGVNEQFF.

Many counts were recorded for this clonotype. The CDR3 loop reads CSARPGLGAYEQYF. In DNA, the CDR3 is TGCAGTGCTAGGCCGGGACTAGGGGCCTACGAGCAGTACTTC. The chain links TRBV20-1 to TRBJ2-7, with 8 bases identical to TRBD2. The CDR3 length is 14 residues. The trim removed 3 bases at V and 2 bases at J, leaving 6 bases unmatched. Germline V gene sequence: CDR1 DFQATT, CDR2 SNEGSKA (reference sequence).

The sample holds many counts of this clonotype. The genes are TRBV20-1 and TRBJ2-3; D possibly uses TRBD1 or TRBD2 (6 bases each). Germline V CDR1 and CDR2: DFQATT, SNEGSKA (reference sequence). This CDR3 comprises 14 residues. V was cut by 3 bases and J by 6 bases, with 16 bases left in between. Here the CDR3 DNA reads TGCAGTGCTAGGACACCCGGGGGCCAGGATACGCAGTATTTT. Translating gives CSARTPGGQDTQYF.

This clonotype was seen ten or more times. The chain couples TRBV15 to TRBJ1-2; perhaps TRBD1 as D (5 bases). The CDR3 loop spans 13 amino acids. In germline, CDR1 is LNHNV, CDR2 YYDKDF (reference sequence). Trimming took off 6 bases at V and 8 bases at J, with 16 bases between the two ends. The CDR3 loop is CATSQTMGVGYTF. CDR3 nucleotide sequence: TGTGCCACCAGTCAAACAATGGGGGTAGGCTACACCTTC.

This clonotype was detected many times. One end of the junction varies from germline; a read error may be responsible. This chain joins TRBV6-6 and TRBJ2-4; unclear D gene. Germline CDR1 reads MNHNY; CDR2 reads SVGAGI (reference sequence). This CDR3 spans 12 amino acids. The CDR3 DNA reads as TGTGCCAGCAGTGACTCGTCAAACATTCAGTACTTC. Amino acids: CASSDSSNIQYF.

This clonotype was detected a few times. This chain uses TRBV19 with TRBJ2-1; D is undetermined. The germline CDR1 and CDR2 sequences are LNHDA and SQIVND (reference sequence). This CDR3 region has 13 residues. The V gene lost 5 bases and the J gene lost 3 bases, with 8 bases spanning the gap. The CDR3 is CASSVSNYNEQFF. The CDR3, as DNA: TGTGCCAGTAGTGTCTCGAACTACAATGAGCAGTTCTTC.

This clonotype was picked up many times. V usage is TRBV6-5 and J usage is TRBJ1-1; D gene uncertain. This CDR3 comprises 14 residues. Looked up from germline, CDR1 is MNHEY and CDR2 is SVGAGI. V was cut by 2 bases and J by 1 base, with 8 bases left in between. DNA for the CDR3: TGTGCCAGCAGTTACAAGGGTGGGAACACTGAAGCTTTCTTT. Amino acids: CASSYKGGNTEAFF.

This clonotype was counted many times. The chain has TRBV3-1 and TRBJ2-3, with D tentatively TRBD2 (6 bases). Trimming shortened V by 3 bases and J by 5 bases, and 21 bases separated the two germline ends. CDR3 length: 17 residues. Germline CDR1 is LGHDT and CDR2 is YNNKEL (reference sequence). The CDR3 sequence: CASSQIGVVGGEDTQYF. The CDR3 DNA sequence: TGTGCCAGCAGCCAGATTGGTGTCGTGGGAGGAGAAGATACGCAGTATTTT.

This clonotype has ten or more counts. The chain is built from TRBV13 and TRBJ1-6, with D unresolved. This CDR3 is 15 amino acids long. V was pared by 0 bases and J by 10 bases, with 13 bases between. Germline V gene lookup returns CDR1 PRHDT and CDR2 FYEKMQ (reference sequence). CDR3 residues: CASSLGLGLPSPLHF. In DNA form, the CDR3 reads TGTGCCAGCAGCTTAGGCTTGGGTCTACCATCACCCCTCCACTTT.

This clonotype was detected ten times or more. A junction boundary mismatches the germline segment, possibly from a read error. V usage is TRBV7-2 and J usage is TRBJ2-1; D might be TRBD2 (5 bases). This CDR3 is built from 13 residues. Germline V gives CDR1 SGHTA, CDR2 FQGNSA. The DNA for the CDR3 is TGTGCCAGCAGCCCTGACTACATCAATCAGCAGTTCTTC. Its protein product is CASSPDYINQQFF. The whole variable domain, remainder taken from reference TRBV7-2 and TRBJ2-1, is GAGVSQSPSNKVTEKGKDVELRCDPISGHTALYWYRQSLGQGLEFLIYFQGNSAPDKSGLPSDRFSAERTGGSVSTLTIQRTQQEDSAVYLCASSPDYINQQFFGPGTRLTVL.

The chain is built from TRBV11-2 and TRBJ2-5; 7 bases are a match to TRBD2. The CDR3 length is 14 residues. Trimming at V came to 4 bases and at J to 7 bases, leaving 9 bases not matched to a gene. Germline CDR1 and CDR2: SGHAT and FQNNGV. Here the CDR3 reads CASSSLAVLGTQYF. CDR3 nucleotide sequence: TGTGCCAGCAGCTCGCTAGCGGTCCTCGGGACCCAGTACTTC.